Given below is one TCR beta chain in context. The data originate from a study of blood T cell repertoires in COVID-19. On the study more broadly: Both acute and convalescent COVID-19 samples were obtained from the United States, Italy and Spain. T cells, B-cell-depleted T cells, or PBMCs supplied cDNA or gDNA.

Source study methods: Estimates of nucleated cell counts were drawn from the amplification of reference gene primers. Sequencing used immunoSEQ multiplex PCR; TCRdb keeps in-frame clones, though not all of them. The DNA gave D and trimming, while V, J and clone size come from that table. The sample carries 250,000 to 350,000 clones, around 90% recorded once. The CDR3 loop spans 13 amino acids. With 6 bases removed from V and 2 bases from J, the gap between germline ends came to 11 bases. Germline lookup yields CDR1 MNHEY and CDR2 SMNVEV (reference sequence). This clonotype was obtained from a man in his late teens or twenties with active or convalescent COVID-19. The rearrangement links TRBV27 to TRBJ2-7; perhaps TRBD1 as D (6 bases). Sequencing was done on a sample of peripheral blood. DNA of the CDR3: TGTGCCAGCAGGACAGGTGGAGCCTACGAGCAGTACTTC. It specifies CASRTGGAYEQYF.